These T cell receptor beta chains were read from a single sample in a study of T cells of healthy individuals. MiXCR, applied by TCRdb to the 5' RACE reads, yields one record per CDR3 protein. The table includes approximately 89,000 distinct CDR3 sequences, roughly 5% detected once. The receptors were gathered from a female donor in good health. The CDR3 runs from the conserved cysteine through the conserved F or W. Each record gives: CDR3 DNA, CDR3 protein, V gene, D gene, J gene, clone size. D genes are given only for firm matches. The listing skips clone size in some rows; elsewhere it reads once, few, many or a size class.

cdr3_nt: TGCGCCAGCAGCCAAGATAGGGCAGGGCCCGATCAGCCCCAGCATTTT
cdr3_aa: CASSQDRAGPDQPQHF
v_call: TRBV4-1
d_call: -
j_call: TRBJ1-5
clone_size: many

cdr3_nt: TGTGCCAGCAGTTTTGGAGGGGTGGACACCACTGAAGCTTTCTTT
cdr3_aa: CASSFGGVDTTEAFF
v_call: TRBV27
d_call: -
j_call: TRBJ1-1
clone_size: few

cdr3_nt: TGTGCCAGCAGCCGCGGACAGGGAGCCACTGAAGCTTTCTTT
cdr3_aa: CASSRGQGATEAFF
v_call: TRBV12-3/TRBV12-4
d_call: TRBD1
j_call: TRBJ1-1
clone_size: -

cdr3_nt: TGTGCCAGCAGCCACGTCCCAACGTACCATGAGCAGTTCTTC
cdr3_aa: CASSHVPTYHEQFF
v_call: TRBV7-9
d_call: -
j_call: TRBJ2-1
clone_size: many

cdr3_nt: TGTGCCAGTGCAATCGGACAGGGGAATTATGGCTACACCTTC
cdr3_aa: CASAIGQGNYGYTF
v_call: TRBV19
d_call: TRBD1
j_call: TRBJ1-2
clone_size: many

cdr3_nt: TGCAGCGTCCTGCTGCCCGGAGATACGCAGTATTTT
cdr3_aa: CSVLLPGDTQYF
v_call: TRBV29-1
d_call: -
j_call: TRBJ2-3
clone_size: many

cdr3_nt: TGCGCCAGCAGCCAAGAGGGGACAGGCCTCACTGAAGCTTTCTTT
cdr3_aa: CASSQEGTGLTEAFF
v_call: TRBV4-3
d_call: TRBD1
j_call: TRBJ1-1
clone_size: many

cdr3_nt: TGTGCCAGCATAGGAAACAAAAACATTCAGTACTTC
cdr3_aa: CASIGNKNIQYF
v_call: TRBV28
d_call: -
j_call: TRBJ2-4
clone_size: many

cdr3_nt: TGCAGTGCTAGAGATATCAGGTCGGATGAGCAGTTCTTC
cdr3_aa: CSARDIRSDEQFF
v_call: TRBV20-1
d_call: -
j_call: TRBJ2-1
clone_size: -

cdr3_nt: TGTGCCATCACACCCTTCCCCCAGCGGGAGGTCTACAATGAGCAGTTCTTC
cdr3_aa: CAITPFPQREVYNEQFF
v_call: TRBV10-3
d_call: TRBD2
j_call: TRBJ2-1
clone_size: few

cdr3_nt: TGTGCCAGCAGCTACACTAGACAGGGGGCGACTGAAAAACTGTTTTTT
cdr3_aa: CASSYTRQGATEKLFF
v_call: TRBV28
d_call: TRBD1
j_call: TRBJ1-4
clone_size: few

cdr3_nt: TGCAGTGCCAGGATAACTAGCGGGAGGGCCACCGGGGAGCTGTTTTTT
cdr3_aa: CSARITSGRATGELFF
v_call: TRBV20-1
d_call: TRBD2
j_call: TRBJ2-2
clone_size: -

cdr3_nt: TGTGCCAGCTTGAGTTTTTTGAACACTGAAGCTTTCTTT
cdr3_aa: CASLSFLNTEAFF
v_call: TRBV2
d_call: -
j_call: TRBJ1-1
clone_size: -

cdr3_nt: TGTGCCAGCAGTTACTCGGAGACAGGGGTTCGGGAGCAGTACTTC
cdr3_aa: CASSYSETGVREQYF
v_call: TRBV6-5
d_call: TRBD1
j_call: TRBJ2-7
clone_size: few

cdr3_nt: TGTGCCAGCAGTTTATCGACACAGGGAAACACCATATATTTT
cdr3_aa: CASSLSTQGNTIYF
v_call: TRBV27
d_call: -
j_call: TRBJ1-3
clone_size: few

cdr3_nt: TGTGCCAGCAGTATCGCAGGACTAGCATCCTCCGAGCAGTACTTC
cdr3_aa: CASSIAGLASSEQYF
v_call: TRBV6-6
d_call: TRBD2
j_call: TRBJ2-7
clone_size: -

cdr3_nt: TGTGCCTGGAATCTAGGGGGGGGAAACAATGAGCAGTTCTTC
cdr3_aa: CAWNLGGGNNEQFF
v_call: TRBV30
d_call: -
j_call: TRBJ2-1
clone_size: many

cdr3_nt: TGTGCCAGCAGAGCTACTAGCGGGCGGGGCAATGAGCAGTTCTTC
cdr3_aa: CASRATSGRGNEQFF
v_call: TRBV12-3/TRBV12-4
d_call: TRBD2
j_call: TRBJ2-1
clone_size: many

cdr3_nt: TGCGCCAGCAGCCAAGATCCTACGGGGGGGGCTGGAAACACCATATATTTT
cdr3_aa: CASSQDPTGGAGNTIYF
v_call: TRBV4-3
d_call: -
j_call: TRBJ1-3
clone_size: few

cdr3_nt: TGTGCCAGCAGCCAGAAGAACAGGGGCACTGAAGCTTTCTTT
cdr3_aa: CASSQKNRGTEAFF
v_call: TRBV3-1
d_call: TRBD1
j_call: TRBJ1-1
clone_size: -

cdr3_nt: TGTGCCAGCAGCCGGGACCGGGATCAGCCCCAGCATTTT
cdr3_aa: CASSRDRDQPQHF
v_call: TRBV6-5
d_call: -
j_call: TRBJ1-5
clone_size: many

cdr3_nt: TGCAGTGTCAGGAGACAGGGGGCGGACTATGGCTACACCTTC
cdr3_aa: CSVRRQGADYGYTF
v_call: TRBV20-1
d_call: TRBD1
j_call: TRBJ1-2
clone_size: many

cdr3_nt: TGCGCCAGCAGTGGGACTAGCGCTAGCACAGATACGCAGTATTTT
cdr3_aa: CASSGTSASTDTQYF
v_call: TRBV10-2
d_call: TRBD2
j_call: TRBJ2-3
clone_size: many

cdr3_nt: TGTGCCACCAGCAGAGAGAGTCGGGGACTAGTCTCAGATACGCAGTATTTT
cdr3_aa: CATSRESRGLVSDTQYF
v_call: TRBV15
d_call: TRBD2
j_call: TRBJ2-3
clone_size: -

cdr3_nt: TGTGCCAGCAGCTTAGATGAACCTGGGGCCAACGTCCTGACTTTC
cdr3_aa: CASSLDEPGANVLTF
v_call: TRBV13
d_call: -
j_call: TRBJ2-6
clone_size: -

cdr3_nt: TGTGCCAGCGCCCTGTTAGTCCTACTCTCCTACAATGAGCAGTTCTTC
cdr3_aa: CASALLVLLSYNEQFF
v_call: TRBV6-1
d_call: -
j_call: TRBJ2-1
clone_size: many

cdr3_nt: TGTGCCTGGAGTTTGCAGGGGGACTACGAGCAGTACTTC
cdr3_aa: CAWSLQGDYEQYF
v_call: TRBV30
d_call: TRBD1
j_call: TRBJ2-7
clone_size: many

cdr3_nt: TGTGCCAGCAGCCCTGCACCGAACACCGGGGAGCTGTTTTTT
cdr3_aa: CASSPAPNTGELFF
v_call: TRBV7-9
d_call: -
j_call: TRBJ2-2
clone_size: few

cdr3_nt: TGTGCCTGGAATGACAACTGGGAGCAGTTCTTC
cdr3_aa: CAWNDNWEQFF
v_call: TRBV30
d_call: -
j_call: TRBJ2-1
clone_size: few

cdr3_nt: TGTGCCAGCAGTCGCCTCGTAGTCCAGGGGGCCACCGGGGAGCTGTTTTTT
cdr3_aa: CASSRLVVQGATGELFF
v_call: TRBV6-2/TRBV6-3
d_call: TRBD1
j_call: TRBJ2-2
clone_size: many

cdr3_nt: TGTGCCAGCAGTACAGGGACGGCATACAGGGGTACGCAGTATTTT
cdr3_aa: CASSTGTAYRGTQYF
v_call: TRBV25-1
d_call: TRBD1
j_call: TRBJ2-3
clone_size: -

cdr3_nt: TGTGCCAGCAGGGCAGGGCTGGACAATGAGCAGTTCTTC
cdr3_aa: CASRAGLDNEQFF
v_call: TRBV6-2/TRBV6-3
d_call: -
j_call: TRBJ2-1
clone_size: many

cdr3_nt: TGTGCCAGCACCGAGGTGCAAGGGGGATACTATGGCTACACCTTC
cdr3_aa: CASTEVQGGYYGYTF
v_call: TRBV7-9
d_call: -
j_call: TRBJ1-2
clone_size: few

cdr3_nt: TGTGCCAGCAGTTCGACAGGGTCACAAGAGACCCAGTACTTC
cdr3_aa: CASSSTGSQETQYF
v_call: TRBV2
d_call: TRBD1
j_call: TRBJ2-5
clone_size: many

cdr3_nt: TGTGCCAGCAGAGTCCTCCAGAGCACAGATACGCAGTATTTT
cdr3_aa: CASRVLQSTDTQYF
v_call: TRBV6-2/TRBV6-3
d_call: -
j_call: TRBJ2-3
clone_size: many

cdr3_nt: TGCAGCGTTGGCCCTAGCGTAGGCACAGATACGCAGTATTTT
cdr3_aa: CSVGPSVGTDTQYF
v_call: TRBV29-1
d_call: -
j_call: TRBJ2-3
clone_size: many

cdr3_nt: TGTGCCAGCAGTCCGGGACGTGGGGCCAACGTCCTGACTTTC
cdr3_aa: CASSPGRGANVLTF
v_call: TRBV7-6
d_call: -
j_call: TRBJ2-6
clone_size: few

cdr3_nt: TGTGCCAGCAGCGCCCGACTAGCGGGGAACACAGATACGCAGTATTTT
cdr3_aa: CASSARLAGNTDTQYF
v_call: TRBV13
d_call: TRBD2
j_call: TRBJ2-3
clone_size: -